This TCR beta chain appears in the sequencing data of a study of blood T cells in healthy people across ages. This clonotype occurred a few times. Antigen: not known. A second about 6 to 12 cycle PCR used barcoded and J-beta primers. With 12 random nucleotides, a template-switch adaptor tagged each individual cDNA molecule. Each CDR3 protein gets one entry after TCRdb re-called the 5' RACE reads with MiXCR. There are about 970,000 distinct CDR3 sequences in the sample; roughly half occur only once, and about 21% lies in the top ten. Study results and limitations: In long-lived donors, naive CD4+ cell counts and diversity exceeded those of aged donors.

The germline V and J ends were trimmed by 2 bases and 2 bases, with 13 bases remaining between them. Germline assignment: CDR1 MNHNY and CDR2 SVGAGI (reference sequence). The CDR3 covers 15 residues. This TCR came from an older woman in good health. Sequencing was done on a sample of blood. V is TRBV6-6 and J is TRBJ2-7; tentative D call: TRBD2 (6 bases). The CDR3 is CASSYREMGTYEQYF. The CDR3 bases are TGTGCCAGCAGTTACCGGGAGATGGGAACCTACGAGCAGTACTTC.